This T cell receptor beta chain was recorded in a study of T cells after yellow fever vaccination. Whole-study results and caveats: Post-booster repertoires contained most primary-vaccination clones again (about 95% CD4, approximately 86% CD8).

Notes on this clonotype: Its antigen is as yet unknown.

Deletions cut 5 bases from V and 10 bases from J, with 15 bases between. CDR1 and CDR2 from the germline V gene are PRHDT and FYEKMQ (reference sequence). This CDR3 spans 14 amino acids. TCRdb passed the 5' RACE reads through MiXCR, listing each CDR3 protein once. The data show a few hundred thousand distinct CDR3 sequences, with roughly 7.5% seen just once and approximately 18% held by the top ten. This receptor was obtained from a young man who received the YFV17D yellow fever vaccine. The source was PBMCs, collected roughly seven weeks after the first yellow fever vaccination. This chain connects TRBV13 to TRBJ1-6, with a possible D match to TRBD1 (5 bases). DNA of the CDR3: TGTGCCAGCAGCCCGTGGGGGTCGGGGTCACCCCTCCACTTT. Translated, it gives CASSPWGSGSPLHF. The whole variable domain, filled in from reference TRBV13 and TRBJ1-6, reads AAGVIQSPRHLIKEKRETATLKCYPIPRHDTVYWYQQGPGQDPQFLISFYEKMQSDKGSIPDRFSAQQFSDYHSELNMSSLELGDSALYFCASSPWGSGSPLHFGNGTRLTVT.